The present T cell receptor (beta chain) was sequenced within a study of T cell repertoires in aging, cancer and after chemotherapy. The wider study: Glioblastoma patients receiving temozolomide-based therapy gave paired samples before and after chemotherapy. The study's findings and limits: Healthy donors lost TCR diversity with age mainly through richness, cancer patients through richness and evenness.

Peripheral blood genomic DNA, not sorted cells or RNA, was the template. TRB rearrangements spanning V, D and J were amplified using mixed TRB-A/B primers. TCRdb itself ran the multiplex PCR reads through MiXCR, one entry per CDR3 protein. Of more than 1,300 distinct CDR3 sequences listed, roughly 22% are singletons. The V and J ends lost 2 bases and 2 bases, in that order; junction bases with no gene match: 7. Germline lookup yields CDR1 KGHSH and CDR2 LQKENI. This CDR3 comprises 16 residues. This clonotype is medium-sized. Antigen unknown. The clonotype was recovered from a human donor with a solid tumor. The sample consisted of blood. V gene TRBV18 combines with J gene TRBJ2-5, with TRBD2 matching over 8 bases. CDR3 region: CASSPMVAGTQETQYF. CDR3 DNA: TGTGCCAGCTCACCAATGGTAGCGGGGACACAAGAGACCCAGTACTTC.